One sample yielded the 26 T cell receptor beta chains listed below, sequenced in a study of control samples from healthy donors and cancer patients. Data came from immunoSEQ multiplex PCR; TCRdb stores just in-frame clones and leaves some out. The table has under 200,000 clones, 96% seen once. Input material: blood. These receptors all come from a young woman in good health.

The chain uses TRBV20-1 and TRBJ2-1; no definite D call. CDR3 length: 11 amino acids. V was clipped by 2 bases and J by 5 bases, with 4 bases between them. The germline V gene encodes CDR1 DFQATT and CDR2 SNEGSKA (reference sequence). CDR3 sequence (DNA): TGCAGTGCTAGACGCGACAATGAGCAGTTCTTC. Its translation is CSARRDNEQFF.

This chain joins TRBV28 and TRBJ2-7; TRBD2 might be the D (6 bases). The V gene's germline CDR1 is MDHEN and CDR2 SYDVKM. The length of the CDR3 is 14 residues. The ends were cut back, 6 bases at V and 6 bases at J, with 18 bases in the middle. CDR3 sequence: CASRGGRDAFEQYF. The DNA for the CDR3 is TGTGCCAGCAGGGGGGGTCGGGATGCCTTCGAGCAGTACTTC. Combining the CDR3 with reference TRBV28 and TRBJ2-7 gives the whole variable domain DVKVTQSSRYLVKRTGEKVFLECVQDMDHENMFWYRQDPGLGLRLIYFSYDVKMKEKGDIPEGYSVSREKKERFSLILESASTNQTSMYLCASRGGRDAFEQYFGPGTRLTVT.

V gene TRBV27 combines with J gene TRBJ2-3, with 9 bases identical to TRBD2. V lost 6 bases to trimming and J lost 3 bases; unmatched junction nucleotides: 19. The CDR3 has 19 amino acids. The germline V gene has CDR1 MNHEY and CDR2 SMNVEV (reference sequence). The CDR3 reads CASSPGVGREGLKTDTQYF. The CDR3 DNA is TGTGCCAGCAGCCCCGGTGTGGGGCGGGAGGGCCTGAAAACAGATACGCAGTATTTT.

The J gene is TRBJ2-5, the V gene TRBV29-1, with D possibly called TRBD1 or TRBD2 (5 bases each). Trimming shortened V by 5 bases and J by 5 bases, and 12 bases separated the two germline ends. The germline V gene encodes CDR1 SQVTM and CDR2 ANQGSEA. The CDR3 sequence is 12 residues long. CDR3 nucleotides: TGCAGCGTTAAATCCTGGGGGGAGACCCAGTACTTC. This sequence encodes CSVKSWGETQYF.

The chain employs TRBV18 and TRBJ1-5; D may be TRBD1 (6 bases). Germline-derived CDR1 and CDR2 are KGHSH and LQKENI. V was trimmed by 3 bases and J by 3 bases, leaving 6 bases between them. This CDR3 is built from 13 residues. Written as DNA, the CDR3 is TGTGCCAGCTCACCGGGACACAATCAGCCCCAGCATTTT. It encodes CASSPGHNQPQHF.

The chain uses TRBV2 and TRBJ2-1, with 11 bases lining up with TRBD2. The germline V gene has CDR1 SNHLY and CDR2 FYNNEI. The CDR3 sequence is 15 residues long. With 0 bases clipped from V and 10 bases from J, the junction kept 5 bases outside the gene matches. CDR3 nucleotides: TGTGCCAGCAGTGAAGCGCTTCTAGCGGGGGGCGAGCAGTTCTTC. Translating it yields CASSEALLAGGEQFF.

This chain connects TRBV4-2 to TRBJ1-4; 8 bases fit TRBD1. The CDR3 is 15 residues long. Germline trimming cut 1 base from V and 7 bases from J; bases unmatched to any gene: 5. Germline V gene sequence: CDR1 LGHNA, CDR2 YNFKEQ. The CDR3 is CASSQAGTGSEKLFF. The CDR3 region has the DNA TGTGCCAGCAGCCAAGCCGGGACAGGTTCTGAAAAACTGTTTTTT.

The rearrangement joins TRBV28 to TRBJ2-2; 8 bases align to TRBD1. The CDR3 is made up of 20 amino acids. The J segment lost 0 bases and the V segment lost 5 bases, leaving 17 bases of the junction unmatched. Germline V lookup: CDR1 MDHEN, CDR2 SYDVKM. The CDR3 region is CASSHNRGTTLIANTGELFF. The CDR3 region has the DNA TGTGCCAGCAGTCATAACAGGGGGACCACACTAATAGCGAACACCGGGGAGCTGTTTTTT.

This clone occurred once. The rearrangement links TRBV3-1 (or the pseudogene TRBV3-2) to TRBJ2-7; 14 bases agree with TRBD2. Germline assignment: CDR1 LGHDT and CDR2 YNNKEL (reference sequence). V was pared by 4 bases and J by 3 bases, with 8 bases of the junction left unmatched. The CDR3 consists of 17 residues. CDR3 sequence: CASSPYRLAGGNYEQYF. CDR3 DNA: TGTGCCAGCAGCCCCTATCGACTAGCGGGAGGGAACTACGAGCAGTACTTC.

V is TRBV11-2 and J is TRBJ1-5; the match to TRBD1 covers 7 bases. CDR3 length: 15 residues. Trimming at V came to 5 bases and at J to 1 base, leaving 5 bases not matched to a gene. Germline CDR1 reads SGHAT; CDR2 reads FQNNGV. CDR3 sequence (DNA): TGTGCCAGCAGCCCAAACAGGGGCAGCAATCAGCCCCAGCATTTT. This sequence encodes CASSPNRGSNQPQHF. Based on the CDR3 plus reference TRBV11-2 and TRBJ1-5, the full variable domain is EAGVAQSPRYKIIEKRQSVAFWCNPISGHATLYWYQQILGQGPKLLIQFQNNGVVDDSQLPKDRFSAERLKGVDSTLKIQPAKLEDSAVYLCASSPNRGSNQPQHFGDGTRLSIL.

The sample holds one count of this clone. The chain carries TRBV5-1 and TRBJ1-4; D ambiguous. Germline-derived CDR1 and CDR2 are SGHRS and YFSETQ. This CDR3 has 16 residues. V was clipped by 0 bases and J by 4 bases, with 13 bases between them. CDR3 DNA sequence: TGCGCCAGCAGCTTGGCCCCGGTCGGAAATAATGAAAAACTGTTTTTT. Translated, it gives CASSLAPVGNNEKLFF.

This chain links TRBV19 with TRBJ1-4; no clear D gene. The CDR3 has 15 residues. CDR1 is LNHDA and CDR2 is SQIVND in the germline V gene (reference sequence). Trimming removed 4 bases from V and 0 bases from J, with 9 bases in between. CDR3 sequence: CASSTDAATNEKLFF. DNA for the CDR3: TGTGCCAGTAGTACGGACGCAGCAACTAATGAAAAACTGTTTTTT.

This clone was found once. This chain uses TRBV5-1 with TRBJ1-1; D gene ambiguous. The length of the CDR3 is 13 residues. Trimming stripped 1 base from V and 4 bases from J, with 8 bases between. The germline V gene encodes CDR1 SGHRS and CDR2 YFSETQ. The CDR3 loop reads CASSLWIGTEAFF. The CDR3 DNA is TGCGCCAGCAGCTTGTGGATCGGCACTGAAGCTTTCTTT. The whole variable domain, remainder taken from reference TRBV5-1 and TRBJ1-1, is KAGVTQTPRYLIKTRGQQVTLSCSPISGHRSVSWYQQTPGQGLQFLFEYFSETQRNKGNFPGRFSGRQFSNSRSEMNVSTLELGDSALYLCASSLWIGTEAFFGQGTRLTVV.

The rearrangement joins TRBV9 to TRBJ1-1; D not certain. This CDR3 spans 16 amino acids. Looked up from germline, CDR1 is SGDLS and CDR2 is YYNGEE. V dropped 0 bases and J dropped 4 bases, with 16 bases sitting between them. CDR3 loop: CASSVALADHGTEAFF. The CDR3 nucleotides are TGTGCCAGCAGCGTAGCGTTGGCAGATCATGGCACTGAAGCTTTCTTT.

The genes are TRBV7-4 and TRBJ2-3, with TRBD2 matching over 10 bases. The germline gives CDR1 SGHVT, CDR2 SQSDAQ. V gave up 1 base and J gave up 5 bases; unmatched junction bases: 9. The CDR3 has 17 amino acids. DNA for the CDR3: TGTGCCAGCAGCTTAGAGTCAGCGGGGGGGCCTGGAGATACGCAGTATTTT. It translates to CASSLESAGGPGDTQYF.

This chain connects TRBV6-5 to TRBJ1-1; 7 nucleotides align to TRBD1. This CDR3 is 15 amino acids long. The trim removed 5 bases at V and 1 base at J, leaving 7 bases unmatched. CDR1 MNHEY and CDR2 SVGAGI come from the germline V gene. CDR3 residues: CASSQETGRNTEAFF. CDR3 DNA: TGTGCCAGCAGTCAGGAGACAGGGAGGAACACTGAAGCTTTCTTT.

This rearrangement joins TRBV19 to TRBJ2-2; D gene ambiguous. Germline V gene lookup returns CDR1 LNHDA and CDR2 SQIVND (reference sequence). The CDR3 extends over 13 amino acids. V lost 3 bases and J lost 1, with 3 bases in between. CDR3 loop: CASSILNTGELFF. CDR3 DNA: TGTGCCAGTAGTATTTTGAACACCGGGGAGCTGTTTTTT.

CDR3 amino acids: CASSQEGTSGNTGELFF. The CDR3 DNA follows: TGCGCCAGCAGCCAAGAAGGGACTAGCGGGAACACCGGGGAGCTGTTTTTT. The chain couples TRBV4-1 to TRBJ2-2; 11 bases fit TRBD2. CDR1 and CDR2 (germline): MGHRA, YSYEKL. There are 17 residues in the CDR3. V was clipped by 0 bases and J by 1 base; unmatched bases: 1.

The rearrangement links TRBV30 to TRBJ1-2; a possible D gene is TRBD1 (5 bases). Germline V gene lookup returns CDR1 GTSNPN and CDR2 SVGIG (reference sequence). The CDR3 runs 14 residues. The V end was cut by 0 bases, the J end by 5 bases, with 13 bases between. This CDR3 is CAWSVGQGSYGYTF. The CDR3 DNA follows: TGTGCCTGGAGTGTTGGGCAGGGATCTTATGGCTACACCTTC. The variable domain in full, completed from reference TRBV30 and TRBJ1-2, reads SQTIHQWPATLVQPVGSPLSLECTVEGTSNPNLYWYRQAAGRGLQLLFYSVGIGQISSEVPQNLSASRPQDRQFILSSKKLLLSDSGFYLCAWSVGQGSYGYTFGSGTRLTVV.

This clone was counted once. V and J are TRBV6-1 and TRBJ1-2; 7 nucleotides align to TRBD1. CDR3 size: 14 residues. The V gene end was trimmed by 3 bases and the J gene end by 4 bases; junction bases not matched to a gene: 5. Germline values: CDR1 MNHNS, CDR2 SASEGT. The CDR3 DNA is TGTGCCAGCAGTGAGAAGACAGGGAGCTATGGCTACACCTTC. Residues: CASSEKTGSYGYTF.

The chain couples TRBV2 to TRBJ2-7; D is perhaps TRBD2 (5 bases). Trimming took 0 bases from V and 2 from J, leaving 14 bases between them. Germline CDR1 SNHLY, CDR2 FYNNEI. The CDR3 extends over 16 amino acids. CDR3 loop: CASSEAVERTAYEQYF. In nucleotides, the CDR3 is TGTGCCAGCAGTGAAGCGGTCGAGCGGACTGCCTACGAGCAGTACTTC.

CDR3 nucleotides: TGTGCCAGCAGCCATCCGATTCGGACAGGGCCCACTGAAGCTTTCTTT. Translation: CASSHPIRTGPTEAFF. V and J are TRBV3-1 (or the pseudogene TRBV3-2) and TRBJ1-1, with 8 bases fitting TRBD1. Germline assignment: CDR1 LGHDT and CDR2 YNNKEL (reference sequence). The CDR3 extends over 16 amino acids. V was pared by 3 bases and J by 4 bases, with 10 bases of the junction left unmatched.

This sequence joins TRBV2 and TRBJ2-7; the D is unclear. CDR3 length: 10 amino acids. CDR1 is SNHLY and CDR2 is FYNNEI in the germline V gene. The ends were cut back, 7 bases at V and 3 bases at J, with 4 bases in the middle. The DNA of the CDR3 is TGTGCCAGCACATACTACGAGCAGTACTTC. It encodes CASTYYEQYF.

The chain couples TRBV7-9 to TRBJ1-2; a possible D gene is TRBD1 (5 bases). Germline assignment: CDR1 SEHNR and CDR2 FQNEAQ (reference sequence). The CDR3 is made up of 16 amino acids. V shed 5 bases and J shed 2 bases, with 18 bases lying between them. The CDR3 nucleotides read TGTGCCAGCAGCCCGCCATGGGGCAGTCTAAACTATGGCTACACCTTC. It codes for CASSPPWGSLNYGYTF.

V usage is TRBV5-1 and J usage is TRBJ2-7, with 7 bases that match TRBD1. Germline V CDR1 and CDR2: SGHRS, YFSETQ. The CDR3 is made up of 16 amino acids. The V segment lost 4 bases and the J segment 4 bases; nucleotides outside the gene matches: 14. CDR3 loop: CASSPSTGTVGYEQYF. CDR3 in DNA: TGCGCCAGCAGCCCTTCGACCGGGACAGTCGGATACGAGCAGTACTTC.

This clone showed up just once. This chain connects TRBV29-1 to TRBJ1-2, with 10 bases lining up with TRBD1. With 2 bases clipped from V and 3 bases from J, the junction kept 9 bases outside the gene matches. Germline CDR1 is SQVTM and CDR2 is ANQGSEA. The CDR3 loop spans 16 amino acids. CDR3 DNA: TGCAGCGTTGAACCCGGGCGTGGACAGGGGGACTATGGCTACACCTTC. Residues: CSVEPGRGQGDYGYTF.